The clone carrying this T cell receptor beta chain was counted only a few times. What it binds is unknown. Additional DNA sequences in this sample encode the identical CDR3. These data are taken from a study of shared clonotypes between healthy human individuals. Study-level findings and limits: Rarefaction demonstrated incomplete sorted-subset sequencing despite large depth.

Assay: immunoSEQ multiplex PCR; the TCRdb copy retains only in-frame clones and omits some. The sample lists around 83,000 clones, about 65% occurring once. Sequenced: memory CD8+ T cells sorted from blood. Subset here: CD45RO+ cells pooled with CCR7-negative TemRA cells. This receptor was obtained from a man in his thirties or forties in good health.

CDR3 in DNA: TGCGCCAGCAGCTTGGGGACGGATTCCTACGAGCAGTACTTC. This sequence encodes CASSLGTDSYEQYF. This chain uses TRBV5-1 with TRBJ2-7; no clear D. Looked up from germline, CDR1 is SGHRS and CDR2 is YFSETQ. V gave up 0 bases and J gave up 1 base, with 8 bases separating them. The CDR3 consists of 14 residues.